Each of the 10 T cell receptor beta chains below was sequenced from the same sample in a study of blood T cell repertoires in COVID-19. The protocol was immunoSEQ multiplex PCR, while the TCRdb copy is restricted to in-frame clones and leaves out a portion. Of more than 150,000 clones detected, roughly nine tenths appear once; the ten largest clones hold 20%. Sample: peripheral blood. These receptors were obtained from a man aged 65 to 85 with active or convalescent COVID-19.

This clone was seen a single time. CDR3 amino acids: CASKPGGQKRYNSPLHF. CDR3 sequence (DNA): TGTGCCAGCAAGCCCGGGGGGCAGAAGAGATATAATTCACCCCTCCACTTT. This chain connects TRBV19 to TRBJ1-6; possible D gene TRBD1, 6 bases. The germline V and J ends were trimmed by 9 bases and 4 bases, with 22 bases remaining between them. Germline V lookup: CDR1 LNHDA, CDR2 SQIVND (reference sequence). This CDR3 has 17 amino acids.

This clone has more than one count but fewer than ten. The genes are TRBV28 and TRBJ2-3; tentative D call: TRBD1 (5 bases). Germline V gene sequence: CDR1 MDHEN, CDR2 SYDVKM. V lost 2 bases to trimming and J lost 11 bases, with 8 bases between them. The CDR3 runs 11 residues. CDR3 sequence (DNA): TGTGCCAGCAGTTTAGGCGGACAGCAGTATTTT. Translation: CASSLGGQQYF. Full variable domain (outside the CDR3, taken from reference TRBV28 and TRBJ2-3): DVKVTQSSRYLVKRTGEKVFLECVQDMDHENMFWYRQDPGLGLRLIYFSYDVKMKEKGDIPEGYSVSREKKERFSLILESASTNQTSMYLCASSLGGQQYFGPGTRLTVL.

This clone was recorded once. This chain joins TRBV18 and TRBJ1-2; D might be TRBD1 (5 bases). Deletions cut 6 bases from V and 6 bases from J, with 17 bases between. CDR1 is KGHSH, CDR2 LQKENI, per germline. The CDR3 is 14 residues long. The CDR3 loop reads CASSRPGGSHGYTF. DNA for the CDR3: TGTGCCAGCTCCCGACCTGGGGGGAGCCATGGCTACACCTTC.

In its sample, this clone was seen a few times. The chain joins TRBV30 to TRBJ2-3; tentatively, D is TRBD2 (6 bases). Trimming took off 1 base at V and 4 bases at J, with 9 bases between the two ends. CDR1 and CDR2 (germline): GTSNPN, SVGIG (reference sequence). This CDR3 has 13 residues. The CDR3 DNA reads TGTGCCTGGAGTGGGGGGGATTCAGATACGCAGTATTTT. It encodes CAWSGGDSDTQYF.

The chain uses TRBV27 and TRBJ2-2; TRBD2 aligns across 8 bases. Germline V gene sequence: CDR1 MNHEY, CDR2 SMNVEV (reference sequence). The CDR3 spans 15 residues. V shed 3 bases and J 4 bases; nucleotides not matched to a gene: 4. CDR3 sequence: CASSFRAGVTGELFF. Written as DNA, the CDR3 is TGTGCCAGCAGTTTCCGAGCGGGAGTCACCGGGGAGCTGTTTTTT.

Worth noting for this clone: The same CDR3 also results from other DNA sequences found in this sample. Here the CDR3 DNA reads TGTGCCAGTAACCGGGACTCCTACAATGAGCAGTTCTTC. Its protein product is CASNRDSYNEQFF. The chain employs TRBV19 and TRBJ2-1; possible D gene TRBD2, 5 bases. Germline-derived CDR1 and CDR2 are LNHDA and SQIVND (reference sequence). V was clipped by 7 bases and J by 0 bases, with 7 bases between them. The CDR3 is made up of 13 amino acids.

The chain links TRBV19 to TRBJ2-3; tentatively, D is TRBD2 (6 bases). This CDR3 is 15 amino acids long. V was shortened by 6 bases and J by 3 bases, with 16 bases between the two germline ends. CDR1 is LNHDA, CDR2 SQIVND, per germline (reference sequence). CDR3 sequence reads: CASSPGDLTTDTQYF. Written as DNA, the CDR3 is TGTGCCAGTAGCCCCGGGGACTTGACAACAGATACGCAGTATTTT.

The chain links TRBV2 to TRBJ1-6, with D tentatively TRBD1 (5 bases). V was shortened by 0 bases and J by 2 bases, with 5 bases between the two germline ends. The length of the CDR3 is 15 residues. CDR1 and CDR2 from the germline V gene are SNHLY and FYNNEI. The CDR3 region is CASSEADTYNSPLHF. The CDR3 region has the DNA TGTGCCAGCAGTGAAGCGGACACCTATAATTCACCCCTCCACTTT.

J is TRBJ2-5 and V is TRBV7-6, with a weak D call TRBD2 (6 bases). V lost 1 base, J lost 2 bases, and 11 bases lay in between. CDR3 length equals 15 residues. CDR1 and CDR2 from the germline V gene are SGHVS and FNYEAQ. CDR3 coding DNA: TGTGCCAGCAGCTTAGGCACTAGCTTTCAAGAGACCCAGTACTTC. This encodes CASSLGTSFQETQYF. Drawing the rest from reference TRBV7-6 and TRBJ2-5, the complete variable domain is GAGVSQSPRYKVTKRGQDVALRCDPISGHVSLYWYRQALGQGPEFLTYFNYEAQQDKSGLPNDRFSAERPEGSISTLTIQRTEQRDSAMYRCASSLGTSFQETQYFGPGTRLLVL.

V is TRBV7-2 and J is TRBJ1-6; maybe TRBD1 (6 bases). The CDR3 loop spans 16 amino acids. Germline V gene data show CDR1 as SGHTA and CDR2 as FQGNSA. V lost 2 bases and J 7 bases, leaving 15 bases between the germline ends. The CDR3 nucleotides read TGTGCCAGCAGCTTAACAGGGACGTCCGTGAATTCACCCCTCCACTTT. Translation: CASSLTGTSVNSPLHF.